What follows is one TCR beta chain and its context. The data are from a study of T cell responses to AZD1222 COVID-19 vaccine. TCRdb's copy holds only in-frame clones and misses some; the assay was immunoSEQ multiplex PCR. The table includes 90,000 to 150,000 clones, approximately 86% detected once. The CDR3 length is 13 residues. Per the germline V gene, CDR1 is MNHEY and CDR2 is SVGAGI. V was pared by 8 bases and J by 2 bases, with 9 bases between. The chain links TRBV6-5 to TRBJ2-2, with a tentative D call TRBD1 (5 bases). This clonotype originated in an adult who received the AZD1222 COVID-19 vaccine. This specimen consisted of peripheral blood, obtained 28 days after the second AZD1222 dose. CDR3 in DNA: TGTGCCAGCTTGGGGCCAAACACCGGGGAGCTGTTTTTT. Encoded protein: CASLGPNTGELFF.